Listed below are T cell receptor beta chains from one sample, sequenced in a study of blood T cell repertoires in COVID-19. The data were produced by immunoSEQ multiplex PCR, yet TCRdb's version contains in-frame clones alone and is incomplete. The table shows about 360,000 clones, with more than 85% occurring only once. The sequenced sample consisted of peripheral blood. The receptors stem from a human donor in a cohort sampled during active COVID-19. Each CDR3 is given with its conserved first and last residue. Fields, in order: clone size, J gene, D gene, CDR3 length, V gene, CDR3 protein, CDR3 DNA. A D gene is named only where the DNA matches it firmly. Size tells how often a clone was seen (once, few, many) or the class of an expanded clone, and some rows leave it out.

. TRBJ2-3 . 14 TRBV5-4 CASSLALGPDTQYF TGTGCCAGCAGCTTGGCGTTGGGCCCAGATACGCAGTATTTT
. TRBJ2-2 . 13 TRBV7-3 CASKDGGTGELFF TGTGCCAGCAAAGACGGGGGCACCGGGGAGCTGTTTTTT
. TRBJ2-6 TRBD1 17 TRBV25-1 CASSGPGGKSGANVLTF TGTGCCAGCAGTGGCCCAGGGGGCAAGTCTGGGGCCAACGTCCTGACTTTC
. TRBJ1-1 TRBD1 14 TRBV18 CASSTGQGDTEAFF TGTGCCAGCTCAACAGGACAGGGGGACACTGAAGCTTTCTTT
. TRBJ1-1 . 12 TRBV5-1 CASSVSGGRAFF TGCGCCAGCAGCGTTTCGGGAGGGAGAGCTTTCTTT
. TRBJ1-3 . 18 TRBV9 CASSPALGQHSSGNTIYF TGTGCCAGCAGTCCAGCCCTGGGGCAGCACAGCTCTGGAAACACCATATATTTT
. TRBJ2-7 TRBD2 15 TRBV5-4 CASRGGLGPTYEQYF TGTGCCAGCCGGGGGGGGCTAGGGCCAACCTACGAGCAGTACTTC
. TRBJ2-7 TRBD2 15 TRBV6-1 CASSELLAGVGEQYF TGTGCCAGCAGTGAACTTCTAGCGGGAGTAGGAGAGCAGTACTTC
. TRBJ2-7 TRBD1 15 TRBV7-8 CASSYGRTGNYEQYF TGTGCCAGCAGCTACGGTAGGACAGGGAACTACGAGCAGTACTTC
. TRBJ1-2 . 16 TRBV1 CTNEADRDRGLGGYTF TGCACCAACGAAGCCGACCGGGACAGGGGATTGGGGGGCTACACCTTC
. TRBJ2-1 TRBD2 13 TRBV29-1 CSIGTNPLDEQFF TGCAGCATCGGGACTAACCCCTTGGATGAGCAGTTCTTC
. TRBJ1-1 . 15 TRBV7-8 CASSARTAMNTEAFF TGTGCCAGCAGCGCGCGGACAGCTATGAACACTGAAGCTTTCTTT
large TRBJ1-1 . 11 TRBV27 CASRGASEAFF TGTGCCAGCAGGGGTGCGAGCGAGGCTTTCTTT
. TRBJ2-1 . 14 TRBV4-1 CASRNTGFHNEQFF TGCGCCAGCAGAAACACAGGGTTCCACAATGAGCAGTTCTTC
. TRBJ2-7 TRBD2 15 TRBV15 CATSPGLAESYEQYF TGTGCCACCAGTCCTGGGCTAGCGGAATCCTACGAGCAGTACTTC
. TRBJ1-2 . 15 TRBV6-1 CASSEPRSGGQPPIF TGTGCCAGCAGTGAGCCTCGGTCGGGGGGCCAGCCACCGATCTTC
. TRBJ2-5 . 15 TRBV15 CATSRDFAGEETQYF TGTGCCACCAGCAGAGATTTTGCCGGGGAGGAGACCCAGTACTTC
few TRBJ2-1 . 13 TRBV7-3 CASSLNPNNEQFF TGTGCCAGCAGCTTAAATCCCAACAATGAGCAGTTCTTC
. TRBJ2-4 . 17 TRBV3-1/TRBV3-2 CASSPRRRALAKNIQYF TGTGCCAGCAGCCCTAGGCGGAGGGCCTTAGCCAAAAACATTCAGTACTTC
. TRBJ1-5 TRBD1 14 TRBV29-1 CSVGGQGADQPQHF TGCAGCGTGGGCGGACAGGGGGCCGATCAGCCCCAGCATTTT
. TRBJ2-1 TRBD2 16 TRBV3-1/TRBV3-2 CASSVVAGPLYNEQFF TGTGCCAGCAGCGTGGTAGCGGGACCGCTTTACAATGAGCAGTTCTTC
. TRBJ2-1 TRBD2 20 TRBV6-6 CASSPLLPLAGGLSYNEQFF TGTGCCAGCAGTCCCCTATTACCCTTAGCGGGAGGGCTCTCCTACAATGAGCAGTTCTTC
. TRBJ1-2 TRBD1 12 TRBV18 CASSKTGAGYTF TGTGCCAGCTCAAAGACAGGGGCCGGCTACACCTTC
. TRBJ2-5 . 13 TRBV28 CASSWEAGETQYF TGTGCCAGCAGTTGGGAGGCCGGAGAGACCCAGTACTTC
. TRBJ1-1 . 14 TRBV5-1 CASSPTGFLTEAFF TGCGCCAGCAGTCCGACAGGATTTTTAACTGAAGCTTTCTTT
. TRBJ2-1 TRBD2 17 TRBV7-8 CASSTSRRTSGGAGQFF TGTGCCAGCAGCACCTCCCGAAGGACTAGCGGGGGGGCCGGACAGTTCTTC
. TRBJ1-2 TRBD1 18 TRBV11-2 CASSLSIPRQGPSKGYTF TGTGCCAGCAGCTTAAGTATCCCTAGACAGGGCCCATCAAAGGGCTACACCTTC
. TRBJ1-6 . 14 TRBV27 CASSLGVGDSPLHF TGTGCCAGCAGTTTAGGGGTGGGAGATTCACCCCTCCACTTT
. TRBJ2-3 . 16 TRBV10-3 CAITGRPGASTDTQYF TGTGCCATCACTGGTCGGCCAGGGGCGAGCACAGATACGCAGTATTTT
. TRBJ1-5 TRBD1 16 TRBV19 CASRRQGFNSNQPQHF TGTGCCAGTAGACGACAGGGGTTTAATAGCAATCAGCCCCAGCATTTT
. TRBJ1-2 TRBD1 19 TRBV30 CAWTRTKGGRGRSNYGYTF TGTGCCTGGACCCGTACAAAGGGTGGCAGGGGGAGATCTAACTATGGCTACACCTTC
. TRBJ2-6 TRBD1 15 TRBV19 CASSKDRAGANVLTF TGTGCCAGTAGCAAGGACAGGGCTGGGGCCAACGTCCTGACTTTC
. TRBJ1-4 . 15 TRBV7-9 CASSIDSVTNEKLFF TGTGCCAGCAGCATTGACAGCGTGACTAATGAAAAACTGTTTTTT
. TRBJ1-2 TRBD1 13 TRBV29-1 CSTRSGQGHGYTF TGCAGCACACGATCCGGACAGGGGCATGGCTACACCTTC
. TRBJ2-1 TRBD2 16 TRBV10-3 CAISESRRGGYNEQFF TGTGCCATCAGTGAGTCAAGGCGGGGGGGATACAATGAGCAGTTCTTC
. TRBJ2-7 . 14 TRBV7-8 CASTRTVRSYEQYF TGTGCCAGCACCAGGACAGTAAGATCCTACGAGCAGTACTTC
. TRBJ2-1 . 13 TRBV11-2 CASSILQQGGQFF TGTGCCAGCAGCATCCTACAACAGGGTGGGCAGTTCTTC
. TRBJ2-3 TRBD2 15 TRBV6-5 CASITVAGATDTQYF TGTGCCAGCATTACAGTGGCGGGAGCGACAGATACGCAGTATTTT
once TRBJ2-2 TRBD1 15 TRBV10-3 CAIRTGTVNTGELFF TGTGCCATCCGGACCGGGACAGTGAACACCGGGGAGCTGTTTTTT
. TRBJ2-1 TRBD2 18 TRBV7-3 CASSPMGGGEKSYNEQFF TGTGCCAGCAGCCCGATGGGCGGGGGGGAAAAATCCTACAATGAGCAGTTCTTC
. TRBJ2-1 . 15 TRBV5-1 CASSLAGFFLNEQFF TGCGCCAGCAGCTTGGCAGGCTTCTTCCTCAATGAGCAGTTCTTC